The 15 T cell receptor beta chains below all came from one sample that was sequenced in a study of molecular identifiers for immune sequencing clone quantification. Each CDR3 protein is one row after TCRdb ran MiXCR on the PCR reads. The sample lists around 470,000 distinct CDR3 sequences, roughly 24% occurring once. Sequencing was carried out using naive CD8+ T cells from blood, with Jurkat cell RNA spiked in. The subset here: FACS-sorted CD8+CD4-CCR7+CD45RA+ naive T cells. These receptors all stem from a human donor in good health. Some libraries in this study had Jurkat cell RNA spiked in.

The genes are TRBV12-3 or TRBV12-4 and TRBJ1-1; 9 bases line up with TRBD1. The CDR3 consists of 14 residues. Unmatched junction bases numbered 3, after V lost 6 bases and J lost 1 base. CDR3 DNA: TGTGCCAGCAGCACAGGGGGCTCGAACACTGAAGCTTTCTTT. Translating it yields CASSTGGSNTEAFF.

Many counts were recorded for this clonotype. The V gene is TRBV28, the J gene TRBJ2-3; 12 bases agree with TRBD2. CDR3 size: 19 residues. The V gene end was trimmed by 8 bases and the J gene end by 5 bases; junction bases not matched to a gene: 20. Germline V lookup: CDR1 MDHEN, CDR2 SYDVKM. The CDR3 here is CASDSAPWTSGVRGDTQYF. The CDR3 nucleotides are TGTGCCAGCGACTCCGCACCCTGGACTAGCGGGGTGAGGGGAGATACGCAGTATTTT.

Regarding this clonotype: A junction boundary mismatches the germline segment, possibly from a read error. This chain joins TRBV28 and TRBJ1-5; TRBD1 matches at 8 bases. The CDR3 extends over 15 amino acids. The V gene's germline CDR1 is MDHEN and CDR2 SYDVKM. CDR3 coding DNA: TGTGCCGGCAGCCGAAGGGGGACAGGCGATCAGCCCCAGCATTTT. Translation gives CAGSRRGTGDQPQHF.

Turning to this clonotype: One base away lies a much larger clone, so this may be a sequencing read error. The rearrangement links TRBV11-2 to TRBJ2-3; TRBD1 might be the D (5 bases). Trimming shortened V by 8 bases and J by 0 bases, and 18 bases separated the two germline ends. The CDR3 is made up of 16 amino acids. From germline, CDR1 is SGHAT and CDR2 FQNNGV. Written as DNA, the CDR3 is TGTGCCAGCCGCACCCCGACAGATTCTAGCACAGATACGCAGTATTTT. It specifies CASRTPTDSSTDTQYF. The whole variable domain, remainder taken from reference TRBV11-2 and TRBJ2-3, is EAGVAQSPRYKIIEKRQSVAFWCNPISGHATLYWYQQILGQGPKLLIQFQNNGVVDDSQLPKDRFSAERLKGVDSTLKIQPAKLEDSAVYLCASRTPTDSSTDTQYFGPGTRLTVL.

The sample holds a few counts of this clonotype. This clone may be a read error of a much larger clone one base away. The rearrangement joins TRBV5-1 to TRBJ2-5; the match to TRBD1 covers 7 bases. The CDR3 runs to 13 residues. Germline values: CDR1 SGHRS, CDR2 YFSETQ. With 5 bases clipped from V and 9 bases from J, the junction kept 10 bases outside the gene matches. The CDR3 DNA reads TGCGCCAGCAGAGAGGGGGCGGATGAGTCCCAGTACTTC. It encodes CASREGADESQYF.

This clonotype was seen more than once but under ten times. The chain uses TRBV28 and TRBJ2-7; perhaps D is TRBD1 or TRBD2 (5 bases each). Germline assignment: CDR1 MDHEN and CDR2 SYDVKM. V was cut by 5 bases and J by 3 bases, with 14 bases left in between. The length of the CDR3 is 14 residues. The CDR3 sequence: CASSHRGEGYEQYF. The CDR3 coding sequence is TGTGCCAGCAGTCACCGGGGCGAGGGCTACGAGCAGTACTTC.

The gene calls are TRBV5-1 and TRBJ2-7; D unresolved. The V end lost 4 bases, the J end lost 2 bases, and 13 bases lay between the germline ends. The CDR3 extends over 14 amino acids. Germline lookup yields CDR1 SGHRS and CDR2 YFSETQ. CDR3 in amino acids: CASSAHRTPYEQYF. The CDR3 nucleotides read TGCGCCAGCAGCGCACACAGAACACCCTACGAGCAGTACTTC. The variable domain in full, with the rest retrieved from reference TRBV5-1 and TRBJ2-7, is KAGVTQTPRYLIKTRGQQVTLSCSPISGHRSVSWYQQTPGQGLQFLFEYFSETQRNKGNFPGRFSGRQFSNSRSEMNVSTLELGDSALYLCASSAHRTPYEQYFGPGTRLTVT.

Concerning this clonotype itself: A much larger clone is a single base away; this may be a read error. The rearrangement links TRBV7-2 to TRBJ2-5; D possibly corresponds to TRBD2 (6 bases). The CDR3 totals 18 residues. Germline assignment: CDR1 SGHTA and CDR2 FQGNSA. The CDR3 coding sequence is TGTGCCGGCAGCTTAGAAGAGTTTGGTGGGGGGAGCCAAGAGACCCAGTACTTC. It encodes CAGSLEEFGGGSQETQYF.

This chain links TRBV6-5 with TRBJ2-7; no firm D call. Germline V gene lookup returns CDR1 MNHEY and CDR2 SVGAGI. The CDR3 loop spans 15 amino acids. V dropped 6 bases and J dropped 2 bases, with 17 bases sitting between them. The CDR3: CASSPLSGRTYEQYF. Here the CDR3 DNA reads TGTGCCAGCAGCCCTCTCTCCGGAAGAACCTACGAGCAGTACTTC.

This clonotype was detected ten times or more. The chain combines TRBV12-3 or TRBV12-4 with TRBJ1-1, with D uncertain. V lost 6 bases and J 1 base, leaving 9 bases between the germline ends. The CDR3 runs 13 residues. CDR3 coding DNA: TGTGCCAGCAGCTGGGCAGAGAACACTGAAGCTTTCTTT. This translates into CASSWAENTEAFF.

Regarding this clonotype: This may stem from a read error, because a much larger clone lies one nucleotide away. V usage is TRBV10-3 and J usage is TRBJ2-7; 10 nucleotides align to TRBD1. CDR3 length: 13 residues. From germline, CDR1 is ENHRY and CDR2 SYGVKD. After removal of 3 bases from V and 6 bases from J, the junction contained 2 bases not matched to a gene. This CDR3 reads CAISDGTGVEQYF. CDR3 coding DNA: TGTGCCATCAGTGATGGGACAGGGGTCGAGCAGTACTTC.

This clonotype was recorded many times. The V gene is TRBV29-1, the J gene TRBJ2-5; D might be TRBD2 (5 bases). Per germline, CDR1 SQVTM and CDR2 ANQGSEA. The CDR3 has 14 residues. Trimming stripped 3 bases from V and 2 bases from J, with 13 bases between. The CDR3, as DNA: TGCAGCGTTGAGGAGGCAGGTGGGCAAGAGACCCAGTACTTC. As protein: CSVEEAGGQETQYF.

This chain joins TRBV4-3 and TRBJ2-7; the D gene could be TRBD1 or TRBD2 (6 bases each). V lost 1 base, J lost 3 bases, and 10 bases lay in between. Germline lookup yields CDR1 LGHNA and CDR2 YSLEER. This CDR3 contains 14 residues. CDR3 region: CASSQVEGGYEQYF. DNA for the CDR3: TGCGCCAGCAGCCAAGTAGAGGGGGGCTACGAGCAGTACTTC.

This clonotype appeared many times. V gene TRBV19 combines with J gene TRBJ1-5; D not certain. Germline-derived CDR1 and CDR2 are LNHDA and SQIVND (reference sequence). V was cut by 3 bases and J by 3 bases, with 9 bases left in between. This CDR3 has 14 amino acids. CDR3 nucleotides: TGTGCCAGTAGTATGCTGTGGGACAATCAGCCCCAGCATTTT. Residues: CASSMLWDNQPQHF.

On this clonotype itself: This may stem from a read error, because a much larger clone lies one nucleotide away. This CDR3 is missing its conserved last phenylalanine or tryptophan, likely due to a read error. The chain carries TRBV19 and TRBJ1-5; D is possibly TRBD1 (5 bases). The V gene lost 7 bases and the J gene lost 5 bases, with 12 bases spanning the gap. The CDR3 consists of 13 residues. Germline CDR1 and CDR2: LNHDA and SQIVND (reference sequence). The DNA for the CDR3 is TGTGCCAGTACTCCACTAGGGGATCAGCCCCAGCATCTT. This sequence encodes CASTPLGDQPQHL.